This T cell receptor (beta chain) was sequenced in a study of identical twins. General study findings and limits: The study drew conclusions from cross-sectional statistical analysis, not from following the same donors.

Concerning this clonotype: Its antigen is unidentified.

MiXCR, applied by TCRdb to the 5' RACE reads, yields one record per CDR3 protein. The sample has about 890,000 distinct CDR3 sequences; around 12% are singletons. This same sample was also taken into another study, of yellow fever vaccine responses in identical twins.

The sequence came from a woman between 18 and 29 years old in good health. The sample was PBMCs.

The CDR3 is CATSRVQGLGTEAFF. The CDR3 DNA reads as TGTGCCACCAGCAGAGTACAGGGTCTTGGCACTGAAGCTTTCTTT. The rearrangement uses TRBV15 and TRBJ1-1, with D possibly TRBD1 on 6 matching bases. CDR1 is LNHNV and CDR2 is YYDKDF in the germline V gene (reference sequence). The V and J ends lost 1 base and 4 bases respectively, with 13 bases between them. The CDR3 is made up of 15 amino acids.